The 26 T cell receptor beta chains presented below share a single source sample, sequenced in a study of cytomegalovirus exposure and HLA in healthy donors. Use of 60 Vbeta and 13 Jbeta primers characterized the PCR. Clones were read by immunoSEQ multiplex PCR, and TCRdb kept only the in-frame ones, dropping some. The data hold 50,000 to 70,000 clones, with less than 70% observed a single time. Material for sequencing was PBMCs. All receptors come from a man in his thirties or forties in good health and CMV-seronegative.

The J gene is TRBJ1-6, the V gene TRBV19, with a tentative D call TRBD1 (5 bases). Germline V gene sequence: CDR1 LNHDA, CDR2 SQIVND (reference sequence). This CDR3 contains 14 residues. Deletions cut 5 bases from V and 6 bases from J, with 11 bases between. The CDR3 loop reads CASSPRGGNSPLHF. The CDR3 DNA is TGTGCCAGTAGTCCCCGGGGGGGTAATTCACCCCTCCACTTT.

This chain's CDR3 is CASSQDRNQPQHF. CDR3 DNA: TGCGCCAGCAGCCAAGATCGTAATCAGCCCCAGCATTTT. V gene TRBV4-1 combines with J gene TRBJ1-5; D is undetermined. Trimming took 0 bases from V and 4 from J, leaving 4 bases between them. This CDR3 region has 13 residues. Germline V gene data show CDR1 as MGHRA and CDR2 as YSYEKL.

Here the CDR3 DNA reads TGTGCCAGCAGCGCCTACCGACAGGTCCGAATCCAGCCCCAGCATTTT. Encoded protein: CASSAYRQVRIQPQHF. This chain uses TRBV5-8 with TRBJ1-5; D is perhaps TRBD1 (6 bases). This CDR3 is 16 amino acids long. The germline CDR1 and CDR2 sequences are SGHTS and YDEGEE. The V end lost 4 bases, the J end lost 7 bases, and 21 bases lay between the germline ends. Full variable domain (outside the CDR3, taken from reference TRBV5-8 and TRBJ1-5): EAGVTQSPTHLIKTRGQQATLRCSPISGHTSVYWYQQALGLGLQFLLWYDEGEERNRGNFPPRFSGRQFPNYSSELNVNALELEDSALYLCASSAYRQVRIQPQHFGDGTRLSIL.

The gene calls are TRBV4-1 and TRBJ1-3, with 9 bases that match TRBD1. CDR1 and CDR2 from the germline V gene are MGHRA and YSYEKL. CDR3 length: 18 amino acids. V lost 1 base, J lost 0 bases, and 7 bases stayed unmatched. The CDR3 here is CASSQGPSTGGSGNTIYF. The DNA for the CDR3 is TGCGCCAGCAGCCAAGGACCCTCGACAGGGGGCTCTGGAAACACCATATATTTT.

CDR3 coding DNA: TGTGCCAGCAGTTACTCCGGGGAAAATCAGCCCCAGCATTTT. Protein product: CASSYSGENQPQHF. V gene TRBV6-6 combines with J gene TRBJ1-5; D is ambiguous. V dropped 0 bases and J dropped 4 bases, with 7 bases sitting between them. CDR1 and CDR2 from the germline V gene are MNHNY and SVGAGI (reference sequence). The CDR3 spans 14 residues.

The CDR3 loop reads CASSPRTSGGIGELFF. CDR3 nucleotide sequence: TGTGCCAGCAGCCCCCGGACTAGCGGGGGAATCGGGGAGCTGTTTTTT. This chain links TRBV4-2 with TRBJ2-2; TRBD2 aligns across 13 bases. J lost 7 bases, V lost 4 bases, and 6 bases had no gene match. CDR3 length equals 16 residues. In germline, CDR1 is LGHNA, CDR2 YNFKEQ.

The J gene is TRBJ2-3, the V gene TRBV29-1; no reliable D call. Germline values: CDR1 SQVTM, CDR2 ANQGSEA. CDR3 length: 13 residues. V was trimmed by 7 bases and J by 2 bases, leaving 13 bases between them. In nucleotides, the CDR3 is TGCAGCGGAGCTAGGCCATCCACAGATACGCAGTATTTT. It codes for CSGARPSTDTQYF.

The gene calls are TRBV4-1 and TRBJ1-1; no clear D. Trimming cost V 4 bases and J 0 bases, with 9 bases left between them. This CDR3 comprises 14 residues. Germline V gene sequence: CDR1 MGHRA, CDR2 YSYEKL. The chain's CDR3 is CASSRGLLNTEAFF. The CDR3 bases are TGCGCCAGCAGCCGCGGACTCCTGAACACTGAAGCTTTCTTT.

On this clone: Other DNA sequences in this sample translate to the same CDR3. The chain uses TRBV27 and TRBJ1-5; no clear D. The CDR3 totals 13 residues. Germline CDR1 and CDR2: MNHEY and SMNVEV (reference sequence). V was clipped by 3 bases and J by 7 bases, with 10 bases between them. The CDR3 loop reads CASSLQGSQPQHF. The CDR3 DNA sequence: TGTGCCAGCAGTTTGCAAGGGAGCCAGCCCCAGCATTTT.

The V call is TRBV27, the J call TRBJ1-1, with a tentative D call TRBD1 (5 bases). This CDR3 is 13 amino acids long. Trimming cost V 9 bases and J 1 base, with 12 bases left between them. The V gene's germline CDR1 is MNHEY and CDR2 SMNVEV (reference sequence). CDR3 residues: CASSWRGNTEAFF. DNA for the CDR3: TGTGCCAGTAGCTGGAGGGGGAACACTGAAGCTTTCTTT.

The chain combines TRBV2 with TRBJ2-7; weak D call: TRBD2 (6 bases). Trimming removed 4 bases from V and 4 bases from J, with 23 bases in between. Germline V gives CDR1 SNHLY, CDR2 FYNNEI. CDR3 length: 17 residues. CDR3 loop: CASSVGVGDGGYYEQYF. For the CDR3, the DNA is TGTGCCAGCAGTGTGGGGGTTGGGGATGGGGGGTATTACGAGCAGTACTTC.

The chain has TRBV7-9 and TRBJ1-2; tentative D call: TRBD1 (5 bases). The V end was cut by 2 bases, the J end by 3 bases, with 16 bases between. Germline V gene sequence: CDR1 SEHNR, CDR2 FQNEAQ (reference sequence). CDR3 length: 16 amino acids. For the CDR3, the DNA is TGTGCCAGCAGCTTATTGGGTGGGGGGTCAGACTATGGCTACACCTTC. This gives the protein CASSLLGGGSDYGYTF.

The chain's CDR3 is CASSDMFSYEQYF. The CDR3 coding sequence is TGTGCCAGCAGCGACATGTTCTCCTACGAGCAGTACTTC. The rearrangement uses TRBV27 and TRBJ2-7, with D hard to call. This CDR3 has 13 amino acids. Germline values: CDR1 MNHEY, CDR2 SMNVEV (reference sequence). Trimming removed 6 bases at V and 0 bases at J, with 9 bases between.

The J gene is TRBJ2-3, the V gene TRBV2, with TRBD1 as a possible D gene (8 bases). Germline V gene data show CDR1 as SNHLY and CDR2 as FYNNEI. Trimming left V 6 bases short and J 8 bases short, with 27 bases between. There are 17 residues in the CDR3. The CDR3 bases are TGTGCCAGCAGCGATGAGCTGCTAACAGGGGGGGGAGGTACGCAGTATTTT. It is translated as CASSDELLTGGGGTQYF.

Only a few counts were recorded for this clone. The rearrangement links TRBV6-6 to TRBJ2-3; TRBD2 matches 9 bases. This CDR3 region has 16 residues. The germline V gene encodes CDR1 MNHNY and CDR2 SVGAGI (reference sequence). J was trimmed by 8 bases and V by 0 bases; bases with no gene match: 9. Here the CDR3 reads CASSYSPGGGDGTQYF. CDR3 in DNA: TGTGCCAGCAGTTACTCTCCGGGCGGGGGGGACGGTACGCAGTATTTT.

This chain links TRBV11-3 with TRBJ2-5; tentatively, D is TRBD2 (5 bases). Germline V gene lookup returns CDR1 SGHNT and CDR2 YENEEA. This CDR3 contains 13 residues. V dropped 1 base and J dropped 6 bases, with 9 bases sitting between them. The CDR3 nucleotides read TGTGCCAGCAGCTTAGGGGAGTCAAAGACCCAGTACTTC. Amino acids: CASSLGESKTQYF. Full variable domain (missing parts from reference TRBV11-3 and TRBJ2-5): EAGVVQSPRYKIIEKKQPVAFWCNPISGHNTLYWYLQNLGQGPELLIRYENEEAVDDSQLPKDRFSAERLKGVDSTLKIQPAELGDSAVYLCASSLGESKTQYFGPGTRLLVL.

This rearrangement joins TRBV29-1 to TRBJ2-2, with 9 bases aligning to TRBD1. CDR3 length: 16 amino acids. Germline CDR1 and CDR2: SQVTM and ANQGSEA. Losses at the gene ends were 4 bases for V and 0 bases for J; bases not matched to a gene: 6. The chain's CDR3 is CSVGPGQGSNTGELFF. The CDR3 DNA reads as TGCAGCGTTGGTCCGGGACAGGGCTCGAACACCGGGGAGCTGTTTTTT.

The chain joins TRBV7-8 to TRBJ1-1, with D possibly matching TRBD1 (6 bases). The germline gives CDR1 SGHVS, CDR2 FQNEAQ. The CDR3 is made up of 15 amino acids. V lost 3 bases to trimming and J lost 2 bases, with 13 bases between them. The CDR3 is CASSFRGAGNTEAFF. The CDR3 region has the DNA TGTGCCAGCAGCTTCCGGGGGGCCGGCAACACTGAAGCTTTCTTT.

The chain carries TRBV4-2 and TRBJ2-6, with TRBD1 matching 7 bases. The CDR3 contains 18 residues. V shed 4 bases, J shed 8 bases, and the junction held 17 bases outside the gene matches. Germline CDR1 and CDR2: LGHNA and YNFKEQ. As DNA, the CDR3 is TGTGCCAGCAGCCCCCACCACACAGGGGTTCTGGGGCCCAACGTCCTGACTTTC. Protein product: CASSPHHTGVLGPNVLTF.

The chain has TRBV6-4 and TRBJ2-3, with TRBD2 matching 16 bases. Germline-derived CDR1 and CDR2 are MRHNA and SNTAGT. The CDR3 consists of 17 residues. V shed 5 bases and J 5 bases; nucleotides not matched to a gene: 7. In DNA form, the CDR3 reads TGTGCCAGCAGTACAGGGACTAGCGGGGGGGCCAGAGATACGCAGTATTTT. Its translation: CASSTGTSGGARDTQYF.

The chain is built from TRBV6-1 and TRBJ1-1, with TRBD1 identical over 7 bases. The CDR3 spans 15 residues. Germline trimming cut 5 bases from V and 2 bases from J; bases unmatched to any gene: 8. The germline V gene encodes CDR1 MNHNS and CDR2 SASEGT. The CDR3: CASSSHRGGNTEAFF. Here the CDR3 DNA reads TGTGCCAGCAGTTCACACAGGGGAGGTAACACTGAAGCTTTCTTT.

This clone was found a few times. V is TRBV5-1 and J is TRBJ2-7, with TRBD1 identical over 9 bases. The CDR3 loop spans 15 amino acids. The junction had 4 bases not matched to a gene; V was cut back by 0 bases and J by 3 bases. Germline V CDR1 and CDR2: SGHRS, YFSETQ. In nucleotides, the CDR3 is TGCGCCAGCAGCTTGGAACAGGGGGCCATCTACGAGCAGTACTTC. As protein: CASSLEQGAIYEQYF.

The table lists this clone with a few counts. The V call is TRBV6-5, the J call TRBJ1-1; D gene unclear. Deletions cut 6 bases from V and 4 bases from J, with 12 bases between. This CDR3 region has 13 residues. The V gene's germline CDR1 is MNHEY and CDR2 SVGAGI. Written as DNA, the CDR3 is TGTGCCAGCAGACTGACTGAGGGCACTGAAGCTTTCTTT. Its protein product is CASRLTEGTEAFF.

This chain connects TRBV5-1 to TRBJ2-1, with D possibly being TRBD2 (6 bases). Trimming cost V 3 bases and J 3 bases, with 7 bases left between them. Germline-derived CDR1 and CDR2 are SGHRS and YFSETQ. The CDR3 loop spans 13 amino acids. The CDR3 loop is CASSSDYYNEQFF. CDR3 DNA sequence: TGCGCCAGCAGCTCGGACTACTACAATGAGCAGTTCTTC. Drawing the rest from reference TRBV5-1 and TRBJ2-1, the complete variable domain is KAGVTQTPRYLIKTRGQQVTLSCSPISGHRSVSWYQQTPGQGLQFLFEYFSETQRNKGNFPGRFSGRQFSNSRSEMNVSTLELGDSALYLCASSSDYYNEQFFGPGTRLTVL.

The rearrangement uses TRBV12-5 and TRBJ1-5; 10 bases line up with TRBD1. Germline loops: CDR1 LGHNT, CDR2 FRNRAP. Trimming took 3 bases from V and 4 from J; bases not matched to a gene: 9. There are 17 residues in the CDR3. The CDR3 DNA reads as TGTGCTAGTGGTTTTCTTCCGGGACAGGGGATGAATCAGCCCCAGCATTTT. Protein product: CASGFLPGQGMNQPQHF.

This chain uses TRBV19 with TRBJ2-1; perhaps TRBD1 as D (6 bases). V was pared by 5 bases and J by 7 bases, with 12 bases between. CDR1 and CDR2 (germline): LNHDA, SQIVND (reference sequence). The length of the CDR3 is 13 residues. This CDR3 reads CASSPRQENEQFF. The CDR3 nucleotides are TGTGCCAGTAGTCCCCGACAGGAGAATGAGCAGTTCTTC.